The 21 T cell receptor beta chains presented below share a single source sample, sequenced in a study of cytomegalovirus exposure and HLA in healthy donors. Primers: 60 Vbeta forward and 13 Jbeta reverse. Profiled with immunoSEQ multiplex PCR; TCRdb holds only in-frame clones, not every one. The table includes under 250,000 clones, approximately 82% detected once. Sequencing input: PBMCs. Receptors originate from a man between 18 and 29 years old in good health and CMV-seronegative.

This chain uses TRBV2 with TRBJ2-7; 10 nucleotides agree with TRBD1. Germline assignment: CDR1 SNHLY and CDR2 FYNNEI. V was pared by 7 bases and J by 0 bases, with 12 bases of the junction left unmatched. The CDR3 loop spans 17 amino acids. The CDR3 sequence is CASTTRQGAGSSYEQYF. CDR3 in DNA: TGTGCCAGCACTACCCGACAGGGGGCAGGAAGCTCCTACGAGCAGTACTTC.

The chain recombines TRBV5-1 with TRBJ2-3; possible D gene TRBD2, 6 bases. CDR1 is SGHRS and CDR2 is YFSETQ in the germline V gene. The V and J ends lost 0 bases and 3 bases respectively, with 8 bases between them. This CDR3 is built from 14 residues. CDR3 residues: CASSLAGRTDTQYF. The CDR3 nucleotides read TGCGCCAGCAGCTTGGCTGGGAGGACAGATACGCAGTATTTT. The whole variable domain, remainder taken from reference TRBV5-1 and TRBJ2-3, is KAGVTQTPRYLIKTRGQQVTLSCSPISGHRSVSWYQQTPGQGLQFLFEYFSETQRNKGNFPGRFSGRQFSNSRSEMNVSTLELGDSALYLCASSLAGRTDTQYFGPGTRLTVL.

As concerns this clone: The sample holds other DNA sequences that translate to the same CDR3. The CDR3, as DNA: TGTGCCAGCAGCTTAGGACAGGGGCGCGGCTACACCTTC. Protein: CASSLGQGRGYTF. This rearrangement joins TRBV7-9 to TRBJ1-2; 8 bases fit TRBD1. Per the germline V gene, CDR1 is SEHNR and CDR2 is FQNEAQ (reference sequence). There are 13 residues in the CDR3. The V segment lost 1 base and the J segment 8 bases; nucleotides outside the gene matches: 3. Combining the CDR3 with reference TRBV7-9 and TRBJ1-2 gives the whole variable domain DTGVSQNPRHKITKRGQNVTFRCDPISEHNRLYWYRQTLGQGPEFLTYFQNEAQLEKSRLLSDRFSAERPKGSFSTLEIQRTEQGDSAMYLCASSLGQGRGYTFGSGTRLTVV.

The chain's CDR3 is CAWGKAGGLGNEQFF. DNA for the CDR3: TGTGCCTGGGGGAAAGCGGGAGGGCTCGGAAATGAGCAGTTCTTC. The rearrangement joins TRBV30 to TRBJ2-1; TRBD2 matches at 10 bases. The CDR3 consists of 15 residues. Germline CDR1 reads GTSNPN; CDR2 reads SVGIG (reference sequence). Trimming removed 5 bases from V and 7 bases from J; junction bases left unmatched: 11.

The CDR3 sequence is CAISNREETQYF. In DNA form, the CDR3 reads TGTGCCATCAGTAACAGGGAAGAGACCCAGTACTTC. The V call is TRBV10-3, the J call TRBJ2-5; the D gene is possibly TRBD1 (6 bases). V was pared by 5 bases and J by 3 bases, with 7 bases between. This CDR3 is 12 amino acids long. Germline assignment: CDR1 ENHRY and CDR2 SYGVKD.

The genes are TRBV27 and TRBJ2-7; possible D gene TRBD2, 6 bases. The V end was cut by 2 bases, the J end by 3 bases, with 11 bases between. Germline loops: CDR1 MNHEY, CDR2 SMNVEV (reference sequence). The CDR3 sequence is 14 residues long. CDR3 nucleotide sequence: TGTGCCAGCAGTTTAGGGGGGTTAAACTACGAGCAGTACTTC. Translating gives CASSLGGLNYEQYF.

This rearrangement joins TRBV6-4 to TRBJ2-1; 12 nucleotides match TRBD2. V lost 3 bases to trimming and J lost 7 bases; unmatched junction nucleotides: 4. Germline CDR1 reads MRHNA; CDR2 reads SNTAGT. The CDR3 loop spans 15 amino acids. CDR3 coding DNA: TGTGCCAGCAGTGATTCTAGCGGGAGGGTGAATGAGCAGTTCTTC. Its translation is CASSDSSGRVNEQFF.

This clone was picked up one time. This rearrangement joins TRBV7-9 to TRBJ1-2, with D perhaps matching TRBD1 (6 bases). This CDR3 has 14 amino acids. With 5 bases removed from V and 4 bases from J, the gap between germline ends came to 14 bases. Germline lookup yields CDR1 SEHNR and CDR2 FQNEAQ (reference sequence). CDR3 sequence: CASSVGGQLYGYTF. CDR3 coding DNA: TGTGCCAGCAGCGTCGGTGGACAGCTCTATGGCTACACCTTC.

The genes are TRBV5-1 and TRBJ2-2; 9 bases match TRBD2. Trimming took 3 bases from V and 1 from J; bases not matched to a gene: 7. This CDR3 is 17 amino acids long. Germline assignment: CDR1 SGHRS and CDR2 YFSETQ. CDR3 sequence reads: CASSSGTSLLNTGELFF. The CDR3 region has the DNA TGCGCCAGCAGCTCCGGGACTAGCCTGTTGAACACCGGGGAGCTGTTTTTT.

V is TRBV18 and J is TRBJ1-5; D gene ambiguous. CDR3 size: 13 residues. Germline V gene lookup returns CDR1 KGHSH and CDR2 LQKENI. V lost 2 bases, J lost 8 bases, and 10 bases lay in between. In DNA, the CDR3 is TGTGCCAGCTCACCAAATAAAGAGGAGCCCCAGCATTTT. This gives the protein CASSPNKEEPQHF.

This clone was seen once. The CDR3 spells CASTQTGELFF. CDR3 in DNA: TGTGCCAGCACCCAAACCGGGGAGCTGTTTTTT. The genes are TRBV6-5 and TRBJ2-2; no clear D gene. The CDR3 contains 11 residues. Trimming pared 7 bases from V and 5 bases from J, leaving 5 bases between. Germline V lookup: CDR1 MNHEY, CDR2 SVGAGI.

For this clone: One end of the junction is discordant with germline, which a read error may explain. This chain connects TRBV7-7 to TRBJ2-2, with a weak D call TRBD2 (6 bases). The CDR3 is made up of 17 amino acids. Per the germline V gene, CDR1 is SSHAT and CDR2 is FNYEAQ (reference sequence). CDR3 nucleotides: TGTGCTAGCAGCTTAAGAGTTATCGACGGGGGTACCGGGGAGCTGTTTTTT. Translation gives CASSLRVIDGGTGELFF.

The chain combines TRBV18 with TRBJ1-1, with D possibly being TRBD1 (5 bases). Germline assignment: CDR1 KGHSH and CDR2 LQKENI. The V gene lost 4 bases and the J gene lost 8 bases, with 8 bases spanning the gap. CDR3 length equals 11 residues. CDR3 residues: CASSLTEEAFF. The CDR3 bases are TGTGCCAGCTCACTGACAGAGGAAGCTTTCTTT.

The chain combines TRBV5-1 with TRBJ2-7; TRBD2 aligns across 9 bases. The length of the CDR3 is 15 residues. CDR1 and CDR2 (germline): SGHRS, YFSETQ. The V segment lost 4 bases and the J segment 1 base; nucleotides outside the gene matches: 6. In DNA, the CDR3 is TGCGCCAGCAGCCCGACAGCGGGAGGTTCCTACGAGCAGTACTTC. This encodes CASSPTAGGSYEQYF.

This chain joins TRBV6-5 and TRBJ2-5; 8 positions match TRBD1. Trimming at V came to 2 bases and at J to 11 bases, leaving 10 bases not matched to a gene. The CDR3 sequence is 14 residues long. CDR1 MNHEY and CDR2 SVGAGI come from the germline V gene. The CDR3 protein is CASSYQGAQEEQYF. In DNA form, the CDR3 reads TGTGCCAGCAGTTACCAGGGGGCGCAGGAAGAGCAGTACTTC.

J is TRBJ2-7 and V is TRBV5-1; possible D gene TRBD1, 6 bases. The germline CDR1 and CDR2 sequences are SGHRS and YFSETQ. The V gene lost 4 bases and the J gene lost 2 bases, with 16 bases spanning the gap. CDR3 length equals 15 residues. Here the CDR3 reads CASSARQGTPYEQYF. CDR3 coding DNA: TGCGCCAGCAGCGCCCGTCAGGGGACCCCCTACGAGCAGTACTTC.

The chain employs TRBV6-5 and TRBJ1-2, with D perhaps TRBD1 (6 bases). Germline lookup yields CDR1 MNHEY and CDR2 SVGAGI. CDR3 size: 11 residues. The germline V and J ends were trimmed by 6 bases and 8 bases, with 10 bases remaining between them. CDR3 sequence: CASRAGDGYTF. The CDR3 DNA sequence: TGTGCCAGCAGGGCAGGGGACGGCTACACCTTC.

For the CDR3, the DNA is TGTGCCAGCAGTGCTTACACGGGGGGGAGGAACGAGCAGTACTTC. It is translated as CASSAYTGGRNEQYF. The J gene is TRBJ2-7, the V gene TRBV2, with 8 bases that match TRBD2. There are 15 residues in the CDR3. From germline, CDR1 is SNHLY and CDR2 FYNNEI. The V gene end was trimmed by 4 bases and the J gene end by 5 bases; junction bases not matched to a gene: 10.

In its sample, this clone was seen a few times. V usage is TRBV6-1 and J usage is TRBJ2-7, with TRBD2 matching over 14 bases. With V trimmed by 4 bases and J by 5 bases, 4 bases remained unmatched. The CDR3 covers 15 residues. The germline gives CDR1 MNHNS, CDR2 SASEGT. This chain's CDR3 is CASSGGTSGSHEQYF. The CDR3 DNA reads as TGTGCCAGCAGTGGGGGGACTAGCGGGAGCCACGAGCAGTACTTC.

The gene calls are TRBV1 and TRBJ2-7; TRBD2 was called by the table and not checked on the DNA. TRBV1 is a known pseudogene. There are 16 residues in the CDR3. CDR3 protein: CTSSHVAGGLSYEQYF. The CDR3 bases are TGCACCAGCAGCCACGTAGCGGGAGGCCTTTCCTACGAGCAGTACTTC.

In nucleotides, the CDR3 is TGTGCCAGCAGGACAGGACTAGCGGGAGGGCTCGACGAGCAGTACTTC. Its protein product is CASRTGLAGGLDEQYF. The genes are TRBV2 and TRBJ2-5; the match to TRBD2 covers 15 bases. With the DNA end fitting TRBJ2-7 better, the J assignment may be wrong. The V gene's germline CDR1 is SNHLY and CDR2 FYNNEI. The CDR3 covers 16 residues.